This entry features one T cell receptor (beta chain) sequence. The sample originates from a study of CD8 T cells in Susac syndrome. TCR beta sequences were obtained from blood CD8+ and CD4+ T cells. Patients with Susac syndrome met the recently defined diagnostic criteria for definite or probable disease. TEMRA cells were FACS-enriched, while CD8+ and CD4+ T cells were negatively isolated. RNA in amounts of roughly 0.5 to 1 ug was reverse transcribed with random hexamers. The amplification used immunoSEQ multiplex PCR on TCR beta CDR3; it spanned 54 Vbeta and 13 Jbeta. TCRdb reprocessed the immunoSEQ multiplex PCR reads with MiXCR, giving one entry per CDR3 protein. Of about 180,000 distinct CDR3 sequences in the sample, just under 95% were seen once. The sample was CD4+ T cells from PBMCs. This sequence was found in a human donor with Susac syndrome.

The CDR3 DNA reads as TGCGCCAGCAGCCCAGGGGACTACAATGAGCAGTTCTTC. It is translated as CASSPGDYNEQFF. This chain joins TRBV5-1 and TRBJ2-1, with D tentatively TRBD1 (6 bases). The length of the CDR3 is 13 residues. Between the trimmed V and J ends, which lost 4 bases and 3 bases, there was a span of 8 bases. The germline V gene encodes CDR1 SGHRS and CDR2 YFSETQ. Full variable domain (outside the CDR3, taken from reference TRBV5-1 and TRBJ2-1): KAGVTQTPRYLIKTRGQQVTLSCSPISGHRSVSWYQQTPGQGLQFLFEYFSETQRNKGNFPGRFSGRQFSNSRSEMNVSTLELGDSALYLCASSPGDYNEQFFGPGTRLTVL.